A single TCR beta chain is shown here with its context. Antigen specificity is unknown. The use of a sample-barcoded 5' primer and a J-beta primer mix characterized a second PCR of roughly 6 to 11 cycles. TCRdb analysed the 5' RACE reads with MiXCR anew, one entry per CDR3 protein. This table holds about 1.8 million distinct CDR3 sequences, around half found once. The study recruited healthy Caucasian donors from Russia who were aged roughly 6 to 95. Researchers collected roughly 9.8 milliliters of peripheral blood from every single donor. The record originates from a study of blood T cells in healthy people across ages. CDR1 LGHNA and CDR2 YNFKEQ come from the germline V gene. Germline trimming cut 4 bases from V and 0 bases from J; bases unmatched to any gene: 6. The CDR3 is 18 amino acids. Study-wide results and limits: The long-lived group displayed more naive CD4+ cells, plus higher diversity, than the aged donors did. Diversity was estimated from one million T cells, and these estimates were considered underestimates.

Sequenced sample: blood. The gene calls are TRBV4-2 and TRBJ2-5, with 15 positions matching TRBD2. The sequence came from a woman aged 35 to 49 in good health. The CDR3 loop is CASSLRGTSGGNQETQYF. The DNA of the CDR3 is TGTGCCAGCAGCCTCCGTGGGACTAGCGGGGGGAACCAAGAGACCCAGTACTTC.